This TCR beta chain derives from a study of T-cell memory formation after mild COVID-19. Across the study: Clustering of TCRs was largely donor specific.

Worth noting for this clonotype: The antigen is unknown.

Study-level findings and limits: Contracting CD8+ clones were enriched in EMRA, CD4+ mainly in CM and EM. Clones shrinking from day 15 to 85 showed even CD4/CD8 mixes; later expanders tilted CD4+.

TCRalpha and TCRbeta libraries used 5'RACE with constant-segment primers and UMIs. TCRdb processed the 5' RACE reads anew with MiXCR; each CDR3 protein has one entry. The repertoire holds more than 450,000 distinct CDR3 sequences, roughly 18% seen once, with more than 10% in the top ten. The clonotype originates from an adult woman who had mild COVID-19 (a few samples of this study predate the infection). Cell type and time point are not known. Sequencing was performed on PBMCs or a T cell subset sorted from them (not recorded which).

The CDR3: CATSSPIWGHKNTEAFF. In DNA, the CDR3 is TGTGCCACCAGCAGCCCTATCTGGGGACATAAGAACACTGAAGCTTTCTTT. This sequence joins TRBV15 and TRBJ1-1; possible D gene TRBD1, 6 bases. The CDR3 extends over 17 amino acids. Trimming shortened V by 3 bases and J by 1 base, and 18 bases separated the two germline ends. CDR1 LNHNV and CDR2 YYDKDF come from the germline V gene (reference sequence).